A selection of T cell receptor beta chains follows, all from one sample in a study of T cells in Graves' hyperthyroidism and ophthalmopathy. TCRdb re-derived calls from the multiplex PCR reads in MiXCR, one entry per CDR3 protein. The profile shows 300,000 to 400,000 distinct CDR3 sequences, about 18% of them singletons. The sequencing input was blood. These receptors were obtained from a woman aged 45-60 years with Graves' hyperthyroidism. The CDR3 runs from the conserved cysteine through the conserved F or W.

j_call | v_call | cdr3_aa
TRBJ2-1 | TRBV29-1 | CSAPAGINNEQFF
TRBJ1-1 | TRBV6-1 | CASMGGLGTEAFF
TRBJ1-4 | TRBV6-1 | CATTYSRTYEKLFF
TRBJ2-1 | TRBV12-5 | CASGFGLWGTEQFF
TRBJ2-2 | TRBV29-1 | CSVWTTGELFF
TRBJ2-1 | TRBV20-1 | CSARGLSSGRLEEQFF
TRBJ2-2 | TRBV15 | CATTGGRITGELFF
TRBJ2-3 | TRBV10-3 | CASRASGTRTDTQYF
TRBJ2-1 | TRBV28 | CASSLRIAGGQPFYNEQFF
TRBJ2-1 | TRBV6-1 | CASSYLAGGSDEQFF
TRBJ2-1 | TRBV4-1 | CASSSDPSGFYNEQFF
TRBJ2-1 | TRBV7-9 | CASSLSELYNEQFF
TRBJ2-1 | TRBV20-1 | CSAPSPGQFAYNEQFF
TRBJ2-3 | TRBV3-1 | CASSPVRLAGGNTQYF
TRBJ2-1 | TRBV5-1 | CASRTSGGADNEQFF